The sequence of this T cell receptor (beta chain) was determined in a study of CD8 T cells in ankylosing spondylitis. Study-wide results and limits: Reportedly, disease-linked clones are significantly enriched in ankylosing spondylitis patients' matched synovial fluid. The disease-linked clones had a CD8+ phenotype and low blood frequencies. Certain motif variants had earlier been reported in reactive arthritis synovial fluid and blood. Typical of ankylosing spondylitis blood, it appeared, was a TCR beta motif of roughly eight highly homologous variants.

Turning to this clonotype: What it binds is not known.

Quantitative barcoded 5'-RACE was used to prepare TCR beta libraries. TCRdb re-called the 5' RACE reads through MiXCR, storing one row per CDR3 protein. The top ten clones hold approximately 1% of a sample with hundreds of thousands of distinct CDR3 sequences, more than 25% of them seen once. Sequencing was performed on blood, either unsorted or a sorted T cell fraction (not recorded which). The sequence was collected from a male donor with ankylosing spondylitis.

The CDR3 protein is CASSFYNNAGTVAGAFF. Here the CDR3 DNA reads TGCGCCAGCAGCTTCTACAACAATGCCGGGACAGTCGCTGGGGCTTTCTTT. The rearrangement joins TRBV5-1 to TRBJ1-1, with TRBD1 matching over 7 bases. The CDR3 totals 17 residues. Germline assignment: CDR1 SGHRS and CDR2 YFSETQ. Trimming took 2 bases from V and 11 from J; bases not matched to a gene: 21.